One sample yielded the 12 T cell receptor beta chains listed below, sequenced in a study of OX40 agonist ivuxolimab in advanced cancers. Some clones are missing from TCRdb's copy, which holds only in-frame ones; the method was immunoSEQ multiplex PCR. The data show around 65,000 clones, 90% to 95% seen once. The input for sequencing was CD4+ or CD8+ T cells sorted from blood, taken in a trial of the OX40 agonist ivuxolimab. All receptors come from an adult with an advanced solid tumor such as melanoma, head and neck, liver or kidney cancer.

The V gene is TRBV27, the J gene TRBJ2-1; D is undetermined. V dropped 5 bases and J dropped 4 bases, with 9 bases sitting between them. The CDR3 is made up of 13 amino acids. Germline loops: CDR1 MNHEY, CDR2 SMNVEV (reference sequence). CDR3 sequence: CASSPHSYNEQFF. CDR3 coding DNA: TGTGCCAGCAGTCCCCACAGTTACAATGAGCAGTTCTTC.

This chain uses TRBV9 with TRBJ1-6, with D unclear. The CDR3 spans 15 residues. Deletions cut 1 base from V and 0 bases from J, with 5 bases between. The germline CDR1 and CDR2 sequences are SGDLS and YYNGEE. CDR3 bases: TGTGCCAGCAGCGTAACCGGCTCCTATAATTCACCCCTCCACTTT. Encoded protein: CASSVTGSYNSPLHF.

Points on this clone: One end of the junction does not line up with germline, which may come from a read error. The chain combines TRBV10-2 with TRBJ1-4; D is uncertain. CDR3 size: 13 residues. The germline CDR1 and CDR2 sequences are WSHSY and SAAADI. CDR3 sequence reads: CASRPEFNEKPFF. Written as DNA, the CDR3 is TGCGCCAGCAGGCCCGAGTTTAATGAAAAACCGTTTTTT.

The chain combines TRBV5-6 with TRBJ2-1; no clear D. This CDR3 region has 13 residues. Germline-derived CDR1 and CDR2 are SGHDT and YYEEEE. Between the trimmed V and J ends, which lost 3 bases and 4 bases, there was a span of 8 bases. The CDR3 nucleotides are TGTGCCAGCAGCTCCGACACTTACAATGAGCAGTTCTTC. This gives the protein CASSSDTYNEQFF.

The chain carries TRBV27 and TRBJ1-1, with D hard to call. V lost 4 bases and J 1 base, leaving 7 bases between the germline ends. The CDR3 consists of 13 residues. Germline CDR1 and CDR2: MNHEY and SMNVEV (reference sequence). CDR3 nucleotides: TGTGCCAGCAGTTATGCGGGGAACACTGAAGCTTTCTTT. Protein product: CASSYAGNTEAFF.

This sequence joins TRBV9 and TRBJ2-7, with D perhaps matching TRBD1 (5 bases). This CDR3 is built from 14 residues. CDR1 SGDLS and CDR2 YYNGEE come from the germline V gene. The ends were cut back, 0 bases at V and 2 bases at J, with 9 bases in the middle. In DNA, the CDR3 is TGTGCCAGCAGCGTAGAACAGGACCCCTACGAGCAGTACTTC. Protein sequence: CASSVEQDPYEQYF.

CDR3 in DNA: TGTGCCAGCAGCGTAGAATCATTGGGAGGACCGGTAGAGCAGTACTTC. Translation: CASSVESLGGPVEQYF. V usage is TRBV9 and J usage is TRBJ2-7; weak D call: TRBD2 (6 bases). The CDR3 length is 16 residues. The V end lost 0 bases, the J end lost 7 bases, and 20 bases lay between the germline ends. The germline CDR1 and CDR2 sequences are SGDLS and YYNGEE.

V and J are TRBV4-2 and TRBJ2-5, with 8 bases that match TRBD1. The CDR3 sequence is 16 residues long. The ends lost 1 base at V and 4 bases at J; junction bases unmatched: 8. Germline V gives CDR1 LGHNA, CDR2 YNFKEQ. The CDR3 spells CASSQGQDRAGETQYF. In DNA, the CDR3 is TGTGCCAGCAGCCAAGGACAGGACAGGGCTGGAGAGACCCAGTACTTC.

The table lists this clone with a count of one. The chain recombines TRBV18 with TRBJ2-3; D uncertain. CDR1 is KGHSH and CDR2 is LQKENI in the germline V gene. Trimming removed 3 bases at V and 2 bases at J, with 9 bases between. The CDR3 loop spans 14 amino acids. CDR3 protein: CASSPGIATDTQYF. The CDR3 coding sequence is TGTGCCAGCTCACCGGGGATAGCCACAGATACGCAGTATTTT.

This clone was detected once. The J gene is TRBJ2-1, the V gene TRBV7-8, with 7 bases fitting TRBD1. This CDR3 is 15 amino acids long. Per germline, CDR1 SGHVS and CDR2 FQNEAQ. The V segment lost 2 bases and the J segment 9 bases; nucleotides outside the gene matches: 10. CDR3 bases: TGTGCCAGCAGCTTATTGAGACAGGGTACCGGTGAGCAGTTCTTC. Its protein product is CASSLLRQGTGEQFF.

This rearrangement joins TRBV27 to TRBJ1-5; no clear D. With 2 bases removed from V and 0 bases from J, the gap between germline ends came to 8 bases. This CDR3 is built from 15 residues. Germline values: CDR1 MNHEY, CDR2 SMNVEV (reference sequence). This chain's CDR3 is CASSLMLSSNQPQHF. The CDR3 DNA reads TGTGCCAGCAGTTTAATGCTCAGTAGCAATCAGCCCCAGCATTTT.

The chain employs TRBV27 and TRBJ2-7, with D perhaps TRBD1 (6 bases). V lost 5 bases, J lost 2 bases, and 10 bases lay in between. From germline, CDR1 is MNHEY and CDR2 SMNVEV (reference sequence). CDR3 size: 13 residues. The CDR3 sequence: CASSPGVAYEQYF. Written as DNA, the CDR3 is TGTGCCAGCAGTCCAGGGGTTGCCTACGAGCAGTACTTC.